Sequencing of this T cell receptor (beta chain) was carried out in a study of T cell responses to AZD1222 COVID-19 vaccine. Sequencing was performed with immunoSEQ multiplex PCR; in TCRdb, only in-frame clones are kept and a portion is missing. Of around 120,000 clones listed, 75% to 95% were seen once; the top ten hold approximately 7.5%. The CDR3 extends over 13 amino acids. Looked up from germline, CDR1 is SGHVS and CDR2 is FQNEAQ. The V and J ends lost 1 base and 8 bases respectively, with 8 bases between them. Note on this clone: The antigen remains unidentified.

Study-wide findings and caveats: After the peak T cell response, and only then, were repertoires sampled. Reportedly, nearly half the spike-specific TCRs target unmutated variant regions.

The input for sequencing was peripheral blood, taken on day 0 of AZD1222 vaccination. The chain couples TRBV7-8 to TRBJ1-4, with D possibly matching TRBD1 (5 bases). The clonotype comes from an adult in good health. The CDR3 is CASSLVEGEKLFF. The CDR3 DNA is TGTGCCAGCAGCTTAGTGGAGGGGGAAAAACTGTTTTTT.